In its sample, the clone carrying this T cell receptor (beta chain) was seen a few times. Its specificity is not known. This record belongs to a study of response to subunit inactivated influenza vaccine. Study-wide results and limits: The study's authors posited that every seasonal influenza vaccination enlists few new T cells.

Via MiXCR, TCRdb re-called the RT-PCR reads, giving one row per CDR3 protein. The data show 530,000 or so distinct CDR3 sequences, about an eighth seen once. Unmatched junction bases numbered 6, after V lost 8 bases and J lost 5 bases. This CDR3 region has 14 residues. Germline V CDR1 and CDR2: SGHTA, FQGNSA. The rearrangement joins TRBV7-2 to TRBJ1-4; TRBD1 aligns across 9 bases. This clonotype was obtained from a man in his fifties who received an inactivated influenza vaccine. Sequenced here: PBMCs from blood, sampled on the day of vaccination. CDR3 region: CASRRGQGNEKLFF. The CDR3 nucleotides are TGTGCCAGCCGGCGGGGACAGGGAAATGAAAAACTGTTTTTT.